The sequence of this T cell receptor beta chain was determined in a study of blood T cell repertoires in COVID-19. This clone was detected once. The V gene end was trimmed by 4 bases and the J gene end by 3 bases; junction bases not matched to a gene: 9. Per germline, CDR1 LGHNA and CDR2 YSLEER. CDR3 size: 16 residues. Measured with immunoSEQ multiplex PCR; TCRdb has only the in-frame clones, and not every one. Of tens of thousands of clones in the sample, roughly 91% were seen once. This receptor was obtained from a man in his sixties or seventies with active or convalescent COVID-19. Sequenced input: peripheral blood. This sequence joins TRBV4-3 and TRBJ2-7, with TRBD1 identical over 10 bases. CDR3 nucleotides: TGCGCCAGCAGCCGCAATCTGGGACAGGGGCTCTACGAGCAGTACTTC. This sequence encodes CASSRNLGQGLYEQYF.